This is a list of T cell receptor beta chains from one sample in a study of cytomegalovirus exposure and HLA in healthy donors. Measured with immunoSEQ multiplex PCR; TCRdb has only the in-frame clones, and not every one. The table lists about 220,000 clones, almost 90% of them singletons. Specimen: PBMCs. The receptors stem from a woman in her late teens or twenties in good health and CMV-seronegative. Each CDR3 is given with its conserved first and last residue. A D gene is named only where the DNA matches it firmly. Some rows mark clone size as missing; the rest say once, few, many or name a class of expanded clone.

CDR3nt,CDR3aa,v_gene,j_gene,abundance,d_gene
TGTGCCAGCAGTGAAAGCGCCCGGTCTAAGTTCTTC,CASSESARSKFF,TRBV2,TRBJ2-1,.,.
TGTGCCAGCAGTTTATCCTTTCTTCGACAGCGCTATGGCTACACCTTC,CASSLSFLRQRYGYTF,TRBV28,TRBJ1-2,.,.
TGTGCCAGCAGACGGGGAGAGACCCAGTACTTC,CASRRGETQYF,TRBV6-1,TRBJ2-5,once,.
TGTGCCAGCAGTTCTGGTTCGAGCGCTGGAAACACCATATATTTT,CASSSGSSAGNTIYF,TRBV6-6,TRBJ1-3,.,.
TGTGCCAGCAGCTTGCATGCAACGGGACTAGCCAAAAACATTCAGTACTTC,CASSLHATGLAKNIQYF,TRBV7-2,TRBJ2-4,.,.
TGTGCCATCAGTAGCGACAGCTCCTACGAGCAGTACTTC,CAISSDSSYEQYF,TRBV10-3,TRBJ2-7,.,.
TGTGCCAGCAGCAAATCGGGTGGAGGACAGGGGATATGCAATGAGCAGTTCTTC,CASSKSGGGQGICNEQFF,TRBV21-1,TRBJ2-1,.,.
TGCGCCAGCAGCACATTGACCAGGGCCCACGGCGCTGCTTTCTTT,CASSTLTRAHGAAFF,TRBV5-1,TRBJ1-1,once,.
TGTGCCAGCACTAGAGGCAGAGGCACAGATACGCAGTATTTT,CASTRGRGTDTQYF,TRBV6-5,TRBJ2-3,.,.
TGTGCCACCAGCAGAGTGGGAGGGTCCGCCGAGCAGTACTTC,CATSRVGGSAEQYF,TRBV15,TRBJ2-7,few,TRBD2
TGTGCCAGCAGTTTATCGGACTTACCCTACAATGAGCAGTTCTTC,CASSLSDLPYNEQFF,TRBV27,TRBJ2-1,once,.
TGTGCCTGGAGTGTTACCGGGAGGGGACTTGATACGCAGTATTTT,CAWSVTGRGLDTQYF,TRBV30,TRBJ2-3,.,TRBD2
TGCGCCAGCAGCTTGCGGTTGGCTAGCGGGAGTAGAGTCGGCAATGAGCAGTTCTTC,CASSLRLASGSRVGNEQFF,TRBV5-1,TRBJ2-1,.,TRBD2
TGCGCCAGCAGGGGGGCCAGGGGACCCTCAGGGAATGAGCAGTTCTTC,CASRGARGPSGNEQFF,TRBV10-2,TRBJ2-1,.,.
TGTGCCAGCAGTGAGGTCCGGGACAGCCAAGGGCATTTT,CASSEVRDSQGHF,TRBV28,TRBJ1-5,.,TRBD1
TGTGCCAGCAGTTGGTATAGGGGTCAATACGAGCAGTACTTC,CASSWYRGQYEQYF,TRBV28,TRBJ2-7,.,.
TGCGCCAGCAGCTTGGGGCTAGCGGGAGGGCCGGGCTACAATGAGCAGTTCTTC,CASSLGLAGGPGYNEQFF,TRBV5-1,TRBJ2-1,.,TRBD2
TGTGCCAGCAGTACGGGACACGGGTTTGACGAGCAGTACTTC,CASSTGHGFDEQYF,TRBV7-2,TRBJ2-7,.,.
TGTGCCATCTCGCCTACTAGTATCTACAATGAGCAGTTCTTC,CAISPTSIYNEQFF,TRBV27,TRBJ2-1,.,.
TGTGCCAGCAGTGGCGCTCGGACAGGGGACCACGAGCAGTACTTC,CASSGARTGDHEQYF,TRBV6-1,TRBJ2-7,.,TRBD1
TGTGCCAGCAGTTTAAGGGGCAGGGGGCGGGGCAATCAGCCCCAGCATTTT,CASSLRGRGRGNQPQHF,TRBV28,TRBJ1-5,.,TRBD1
TGCGCCAGCAGCTTCGGACAGGGGCAGGGCGGGGAGCTGTTTTTT,CASSFGQGQGGELFF,TRBV5-1,TRBJ2-2,.,TRBD1
TGCAGCGTTACAACAGGGGGCAGCAGCAATCAGCCCCAGCATTTT,CSVTTGGSSNQPQHF,TRBV29-1,TRBJ1-5,.,TRBD1
TGTGCCAGCAGAAAAACTTTTAACACTGAAGCTTTCTTT,CASRKTFNTEAFF,TRBV2,TRBJ1-1,.,.
TGTGCCAGCAGTAACAGGGCCCCTCAGCCCCAGCATTTT,CASSNRAPQPQHF,TRBV28,TRBJ1-5,.,.
TGCGCCAGCAGCTTGGGCGGGGGCAGATACGAGCAGTACTTC,CASSLGGGRYEQYF,TRBV5-1,TRBJ2-7,.,.
TGTGCCAGCAGTCAGACAGGGGCGAACACTGAAGCTTTCTTT,CASSQTGANTEAFF,TRBV6-5,TRBJ1-1,.,TRBD1
TGTGCCAGCAGCGTAGAGAGGTCCGGGGAGCTGTTTTTT,CASSVERSGELFF,TRBV9,TRBJ2-2,.,.
TGTGCCAGCAGTTCTATACTAGCGGGCCGAAACAATGAGCAGTTCTTC,CASSSILAGRNNEQFF,TRBV27,TRBJ2-1,.,TRBD2
TGCAGCGTTGAACAGAACTATGGCTACACCTTC,CSVEQNYGYTF,TRBV29-1,TRBJ1-2,.,.
TGTGCCAGCAGTTTAAGGGGGTATAGCAATCAGCCCCAGCATTTT,CASSLRGYSNQPQHF,TRBV27,TRBJ1-5,.,.
TGTGCCAGCTCACCATCGAGCGGGAGAGTTCGCAATGAGCAGTTCTTC,CASSPSSGRVRNEQFF,TRBV18,TRBJ2-1,.,TRBD2
TGTGCCAGCAGAGAGAGGACAGGGGGCAGGTTTGGCACTGAAGCTTTCTTT,CASRERTGGRFGTEAFF,TRBV2,TRBJ1-1,.,TRBD1
TGTGCCAGCAGTTTACTGGGGACAGTCGGCAATCAGCCCCAGCATTTT,CASSLLGTVGNQPQHF,TRBV5-8,TRBJ1-5,once,TRBD1
TGTGCCAGCAGTCCCTGGACTAGCGGGAGGTACAATGAGCAGTTCTTC,CASSPWTSGRYNEQFF,TRBV28,TRBJ2-1,.,TRBD2
TGCAGCGTTAATCAGGGGGGTTACACTGAAGCTTTCTTT,CSVNQGGYTEAFF,TRBV29-1,TRBJ1-1,.,TRBD1
TGTGCCCGAAAACGGAGCGGTTGGGACACCGGGGAGCTGTTTTTT,CARKRSGWDTGELFF,TRBV30,TRBJ2-2,.,.
TGTGCCAGCAGCTTGGCGGGGGGGGTCTACGAGCAGTACTTC,CASSLAGGVYEQYF,TRBV5-4,TRBJ2-7,.,TRBD2
TGTGCCAGCAGCCAGGAGGCTAGCGGGTACAATGAGCAGTTCTTC,CASSQEASGYNEQFF,TRBV4-2,TRBJ2-1,.,TRBD2
TGTGCCAGCAGCGCCCTTCGGGACAGCCATCCTTATGGCTACACCTTC,CASSALRDSHPYGYTF,TRBV28,TRBJ1-2,.,TRBD1
TGCAGCGTTGGTCTTTCTGGAAACACCATATATTTT,CSVGLSGNTIYF,TRBV29-1,TRBJ1-3,.,.
TGCGCCAGCAGCCCGGGACTAGCGGGCTACGAGCAGTACTTC,CASSPGLAGYEQYF,TRBV4-1,TRBJ2-7,.,TRBD2
TGCAGCGTTCGTGACAGGGACCAAGAGACCCAGTACTTC,CSVRDRDQETQYF,TRBV29-1,TRBJ2-5,.,TRBD1
TGTGCCAGCAGTGCCCTTTTAGCAGGGTCCAGAGCGGCTTTCTTT,CASSALLAGSRAAFF,TRBV27,TRBJ1-1,.,.
TGTGCCAGCAGTTTATTATGGGACAGGGTCGGGGAGACCCAGTACTTC,CASSLLWDRVGETQYF,TRBV27,TRBJ2-5,.,TRBD1
TGTGCCAGCAGCCCAGGGGCAGGGGGTGGCCCCTCTGGAAACACCATATATTTT,CASSPGAGGGPSGNTIYF,TRBV9,TRBJ1-3,.,TRBD1
TGTGCCAGCAGCATCCATCAGGGGTCGACGGGCTACACCTTC,CASSIHQGSTGYTF,TRBV9,TRBJ1-2,once,.
TGTGCCAGCAGCGTTGGGACTACCATCCAAGAGACCCAGTACTTC,CASSVGTTIQETQYF,TRBV9,TRBJ2-5,.,TRBD2
TGTGCCAGCAGCTTAGAGGGAGCTAAAGCTTTCTTT,CASSLEGAKAFF,TRBV11-2,TRBJ1-1,.,.
TGTGCCAGCCAAGGACAGGGAGGTAATCAGCCCCAGCATTTT,CASQGQGGNQPQHF,TRBV28,TRBJ1-5,.,TRBD1
TGTGCCAGCTCACCACCGGGGGTCGGGCTAGCGGGGCATCCAGATACGCAGTATTTT,CASSPPGVGLAGHPDTQYF,TRBV18,TRBJ2-3,once,TRBD2
TGTGCCAGCAGCCCAACAGGGGGCGCAGGCTATGGCTACACCTTC,CASSPTGGAGYGYTF,TRBV7-3,TRBJ1-2,.,TRBD1
TGTGCCAGCAGCTACAGCTCCTACGAGCAGTACTTC,CASSYSSYEQYF,TRBV5-6,TRBJ2-7,.,.
TGTGCCAGCAGGCGCAGGGGATTAGAGGGTCAGCCCCAGCATTTT,CASRRRGLEGQPQHF,TRBV27,TRBJ1-5,.,.
TGTGCCAGCAGTTGGGCTAGCGGGATAAGCACAGATACGCAGTATTTT,CASSWASGISTDTQYF,TRBV27,TRBJ2-3,.,TRBD2